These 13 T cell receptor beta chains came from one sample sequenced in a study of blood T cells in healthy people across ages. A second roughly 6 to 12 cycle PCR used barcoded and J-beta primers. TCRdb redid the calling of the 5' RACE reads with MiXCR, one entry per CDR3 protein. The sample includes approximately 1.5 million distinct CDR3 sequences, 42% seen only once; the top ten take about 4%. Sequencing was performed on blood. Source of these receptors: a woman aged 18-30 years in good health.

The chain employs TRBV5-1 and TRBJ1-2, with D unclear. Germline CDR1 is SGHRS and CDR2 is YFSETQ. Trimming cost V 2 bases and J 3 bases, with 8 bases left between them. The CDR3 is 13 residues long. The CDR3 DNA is TGCGCCAGCAGCTTCGACGGTGACTATGGCTACACCTTC. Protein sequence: CASSFDGDYGYTF.

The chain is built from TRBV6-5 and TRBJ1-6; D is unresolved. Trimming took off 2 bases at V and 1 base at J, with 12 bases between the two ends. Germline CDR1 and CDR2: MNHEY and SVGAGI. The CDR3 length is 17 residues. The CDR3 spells CASSYASRGSYNSPLHF. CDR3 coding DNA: TGTGCCAGCAGTTACGCATCCAGAGGATCCTATAATTCACCCCTCCACTTT.

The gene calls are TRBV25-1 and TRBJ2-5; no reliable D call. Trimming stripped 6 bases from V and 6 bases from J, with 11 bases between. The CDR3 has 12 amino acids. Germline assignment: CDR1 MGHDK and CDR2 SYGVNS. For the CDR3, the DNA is TGTGCCAGCAGCGATTCCAGCAAGACCCAGTACTTC. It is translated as CASSDSSKTQYF.

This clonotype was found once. The CDR3 is CASSSMTGVWDEQYF. CDR3 bases: TGTGCCAGCAGCTCAATGACAGGGGTTTGGGATGAGCAGTACTTC. This chain links TRBV7-9 with TRBJ2-7; 8 bases are shared with TRBD1. The CDR3 runs to 15 residues. From germline, CDR1 is SEHNR and CDR2 FQNEAQ (reference sequence). Trimming cost V 4 bases and J 7 bases; bases outside gene matches: 12.

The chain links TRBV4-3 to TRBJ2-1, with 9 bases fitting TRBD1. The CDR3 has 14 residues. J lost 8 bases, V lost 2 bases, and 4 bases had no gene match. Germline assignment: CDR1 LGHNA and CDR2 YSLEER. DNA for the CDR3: TGCGCCAGCAGCCAACTGACAGGGGGTTATGAGCAGTTCTTC. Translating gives CASSQLTGGYEQFF.

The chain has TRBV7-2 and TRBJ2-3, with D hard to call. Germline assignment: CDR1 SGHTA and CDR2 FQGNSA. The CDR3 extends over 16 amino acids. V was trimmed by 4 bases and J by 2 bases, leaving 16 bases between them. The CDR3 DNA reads TGTGCCAGCAGCTCCGTGGGTAGTCTTTCCACAGATACGCAGTATTTT. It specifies CASSSVGSLSTDTQYF.

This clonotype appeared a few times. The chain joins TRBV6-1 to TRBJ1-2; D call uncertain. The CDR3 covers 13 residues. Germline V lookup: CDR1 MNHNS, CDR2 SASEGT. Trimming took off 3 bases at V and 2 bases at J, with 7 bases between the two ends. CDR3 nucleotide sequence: TGTGCCAGCAGTGAGGGCCACAACTATGGCTACACCTTC. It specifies CASSEGHNYGYTF.

The CDR3 here is CASSSAPDSPNQPQHF. Here the CDR3 DNA reads TGTGCCAGCAGCTCCGCCCCAGACAGTCCCAATCAGCCCCAGCATTTT. V and J are TRBV5-6 and TRBJ1-5, with a possible D match to TRBD1 (5 bases). The V gene lost 3 bases and the J gene lost 3 bases, with 16 bases spanning the gap. The CDR3 runs to 16 residues. CDR1 SGHDT and CDR2 YYEEEE come from the germline V gene.

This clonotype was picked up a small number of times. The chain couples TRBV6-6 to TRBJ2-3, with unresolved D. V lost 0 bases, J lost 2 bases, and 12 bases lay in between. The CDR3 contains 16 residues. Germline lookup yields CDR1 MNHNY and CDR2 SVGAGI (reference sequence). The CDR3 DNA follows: TGTGCCAGCAGTTACTCGATGGAGATATACACAGATACGCAGTATTTT. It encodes CASSYSMEIYTDTQYF.

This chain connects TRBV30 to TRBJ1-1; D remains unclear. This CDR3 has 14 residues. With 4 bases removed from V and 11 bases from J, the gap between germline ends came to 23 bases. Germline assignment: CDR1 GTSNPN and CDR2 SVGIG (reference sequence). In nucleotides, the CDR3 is TGTGCCTGGACCCGACTGAGCCGGGCCATAGGGGCTTTCTTT. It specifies CAWTRLSRAIGAFF.

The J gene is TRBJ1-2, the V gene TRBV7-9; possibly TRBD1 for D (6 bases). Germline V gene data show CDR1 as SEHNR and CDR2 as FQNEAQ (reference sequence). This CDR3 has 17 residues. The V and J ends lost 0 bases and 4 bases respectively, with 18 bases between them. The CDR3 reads CASSLAPRGPVGYGYTF. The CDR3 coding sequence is TGTGCCAGCAGCTTAGCTCCACGGGGGCCCGTCGGCTATGGCTACACCTTC.

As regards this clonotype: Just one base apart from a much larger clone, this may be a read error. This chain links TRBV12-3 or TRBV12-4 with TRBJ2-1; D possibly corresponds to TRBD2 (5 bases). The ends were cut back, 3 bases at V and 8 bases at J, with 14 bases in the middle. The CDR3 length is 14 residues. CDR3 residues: CASSFEGTGDEQFF. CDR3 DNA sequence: TGTGCCAGCAGTTTTGAGGGAACCGGGGATGAGCAGTTCTTC.

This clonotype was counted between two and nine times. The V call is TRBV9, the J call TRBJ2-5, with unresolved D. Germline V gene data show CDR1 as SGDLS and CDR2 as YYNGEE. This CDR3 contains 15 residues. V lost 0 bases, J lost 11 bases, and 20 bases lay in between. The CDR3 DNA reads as TGTGCCAGCAGCGTAGTGATTGATCCGAACAATGAGCAGTACTTC. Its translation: CASSVVIDPNNEQYF.